The sequence of this T cell receptor beta chain was determined in a study of OX40 agonist ivuxolimab in advanced cancers. Study-wide findings and caveats: Clonal expansion was seen in CD4+ and CD8+ blood T cells by week 6 at 0.1 to 3.0 mg/kg. There were, on average, more expanded clones in CD8+ T cells than in CD4+. Certain nonresponders additionally had low normalized T-cell clonal expansion.

The repertoire was sequenced with immunoSEQ multiplex PCR; TCRdb's copy has only in-frame clones and lacks some. The sample yields about 48,000 clones, approximately 90% seen once. On this clone itself: Its antigen remains unidentified.

Germline loops: CDR1 MNHEY, CDR2 SMNVEV (reference sequence). V lost 5 bases and J lost 1, with 13 bases in between. There are 15 residues in the CDR3. The specimen was CD4+ or CD8+ T cells sorted from blood, collected in a trial of the OX40 agonist ivuxolimab. The TCR comes from an adult with an advanced solid tumor such as melanoma, head and neck, liver or kidney cancer. V is TRBV27 and J is TRBJ2-3; D may be TRBD1 or TRBD2 (5 bases each). CDR3 region: CASSPGTEGTDTQYF. CDR3 DNA: TGTGCCAGCAGTCCGGGGACGGAAGGCACAGATACGCAGTATTTT.